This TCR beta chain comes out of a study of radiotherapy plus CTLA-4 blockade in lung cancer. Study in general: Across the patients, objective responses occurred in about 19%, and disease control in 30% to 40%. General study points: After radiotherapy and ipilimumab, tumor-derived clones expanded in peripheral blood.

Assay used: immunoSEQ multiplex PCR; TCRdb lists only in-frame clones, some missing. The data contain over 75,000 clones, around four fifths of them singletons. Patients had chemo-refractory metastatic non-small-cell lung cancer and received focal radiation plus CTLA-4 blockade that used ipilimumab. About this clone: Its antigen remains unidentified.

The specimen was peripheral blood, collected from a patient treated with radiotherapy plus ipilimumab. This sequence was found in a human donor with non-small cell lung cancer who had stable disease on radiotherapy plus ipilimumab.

CDR3 residues: CASSERSSGVNEQFF. CDR3 DNA sequence: TGTGCCAGCAGTGAAAGGTCTAGCGGGGTCAATGAGCAGTTCTTC. The chain couples TRBV6-1 to TRBJ2-1; 9 bases fit TRBD2. CDR1 MNHNS and CDR2 SASEGT come from the germline V gene. This CDR3 region has 15 residues. With V trimmed by 2 bases and J by 6 bases, 5 bases remained unmatched.